The 25 T cell receptor beta chains reported below all come from one sample, sequenced in a study of tumor and adjacent non-tumor tissue in lung cancer. TCRbeta libraries were built with three rounds of nested PCR, modified from ARM-PCR. Each CDR3 protein gets one entry after TCRdb re-called the multiplex PCR reads with MiXCR. There are roughly 70,000 distinct CDR3 sequences in the sample; around two thirds occur only once, and around a quarter lies in the top ten. RNA was extracted from bulk tissue without any cell sorting. The normal lung tissue was taken more than 3 cm from the tumor edge. The sequenced sample consisted of distant non-tumor lung tissue. These receptors were taken from a woman in her forties or fifties with non-small cell lung cancer.

By proportion, this clonotype is medium-sized. V usage is TRBV11-2 and J usage is TRBJ2-7, with D unresolved. The CDR3 is made up of 14 amino acids. Germline CDR1 is SGHAT and CDR2 is FQNNGV. V gave up 5 bases and J gave up 2 bases, with 13 bases separating them. In DNA, the CDR3 is TGTGCCAGCAGCCTGGCGGTCGGCCCCTACGAGCAGTACTTC. Its translation is CASSLAVGPYEQYF.

This clonotype was observed a few times. A clone one base away is much larger, so this may be a read error. The CDR3 loop reads CVSSLAGGSPLHF. DNA of the CDR3: TGTGTCAGCAGTTTAGCGGGGGGATCACCCCTCCACTTT. This chain connects TRBV12-3 or TRBV12-4 to TRBJ1-6, with D possibly TRBD1 on 5 matching bases. The length of the CDR3 is 13 residues.

On this clonotype itself: The junction departs from the called germline gene at one end, perhaps through a read error. The chain carries TRBV12-5 and TRBJ2-1; weak D call: TRBD2 (5 bases). This CDR3 comprises 14 residues. Per germline, CDR1 LGHNT and CDR2 FRNRAP. DNA of the CDR3: TGTGCTAGTCGTTTGGAAGGGCTAGCATCTGGGCAGTTCTTC. It translates to CASRLEGLASGQFF.

Comment on this clonotype: A single base separates this from a much larger clone, so it may be a read error. The V and J genes are TRBV20-1 and TRBJ2-3; a weak D match, TRBD1 (6 bases). The V end was cut by 1 base, the J end by 6 bases, with 14 bases between. Germline CDR1 DFQATT, CDR2 SNEGSKA (reference sequence). The CDR3 consists of 14 residues. The CDR3 loop reads CSARAHVGADTQYF. The CDR3 DNA reads as TGCAGTGCTAGAGCCCACGTGGGGGCGGATACGCAGTATTTT.

The table lists this clonotype with many counts. This chain links TRBV5-8 with TRBJ1-5; 7 bases align to TRBD1. CDR3 length: 15 residues. V was clipped by 0 bases and J by 7 bases; unmatched bases: 7. CDR1 is SGHTS, CDR2 YDEGEE, per germline. The CDR3 sequence is CASSLEDRYGQPQHF. CDR3 nucleotides: TGTGCCAGCAGCTTGGAGGACAGGTATGGACAGCCCCAGCATTTT.

Details on this clonotype: At one boundary the junction diverges from the germline segment, which might be a read error. V usage is TRBV29-1 and J usage is TRBJ1-2, with D tentatively TRBD1 (5 bases). This CDR3 spans 13 amino acids. In germline, CDR1 is SQVTM, CDR2 ANQGSEA. The CDR3 sequence: CSVDEAGSGGYTF. CDR3 sequence (DNA): TGCAGCGTTGATGAGGCAGGGAGTGGAGGCTACACTTTC.

This chain connects TRBV12-3 or TRBV12-4 to TRBJ2-5; D remains ambiguous. The V and J ends lost 8 bases and 4 bases respectively, with 14 bases between them. This CDR3 has 13 residues. CDR3: CASDLNVRETQYF. CDR3 DNA sequence: TGTGCCAGCGACCTTAACGTCCGAGAGACCCAGTACTTC.

The J gene is TRBJ2-1, the V gene TRBV19; D perhaps matches TRBD1 (5 bases). CDR3 size: 13 residues. Germline values: CDR1 LNHDA, CDR2 SQIVND (reference sequence). V was pared by 6 bases and J by 10 bases, with 16 bases between. The CDR3 coding sequence is TGTGCCAGTAGCACCCAGGGAATAGGAGAGCAGTTCTTC. It encodes CASSTQGIGEQFF.

In regard to this clonotype: No conserved phenylalanine or tryptophan is present at the end of the CDR3, so a read error is the likely explanation. The chain has TRBV20-1 and TRBJ2-7; possibly TRBD2 for D (6 bases). The germline CDR1 and CDR2 sequences are DFQATT and SNEGSKA (reference sequence). The length of the CDR3 is 13 residues. This chain's CDR3 is CGASGREYIEQYY. The CDR3 DNA follows: TGCGGTGCTAGTGGACGGGAGTACATCGAGCAGTACTAC.

Only a few counts were recorded for this clonotype. The V gene is TRBV5-1, the J gene TRBJ2-3, with 9 bases fitting TRBD1. This CDR3 spans 13 amino acids. V lost 5 bases, J lost 5 bases, and 3 bases stayed unmatched. Germline V gene sequence: CDR1 SGHRS, CDR2 YFSETQ. The DNA of the CDR3 is TGCGCCAGCAGACAGGGGGCTGGAGATACGCAGTATTTT. Amino acid sequence: CASRQGAGDTQYF.

Details on this clonotype: One end of the junction does not line up with germline, which may come from a read error. The J gene is TRBJ1-1, the V gene TRBV4-1; a possible D gene is TRBD1 (6 bases). The CDR3 runs to 16 residues. Germline V gene lookup returns CDR1 MGHRA and CDR2 YSYEKL. The CDR3 protein is CASSQNRYRASTEAFF. The CDR3 nucleotides are TGTGCCAGCAGCCAAAATCGTTACAGGGCGAGCACTGAAGCTTTCTTT.

The rearrangement uses TRBV11-2 and TRBJ2-4, with a weak D call TRBD2 (6 bases). V was shortened by 0 bases and J by 9 bases, with 9 bases between the two germline ends. The CDR3 is made up of 13 amino acids. CDR1 and CDR2 from the germline V gene are SGHAT and FQNNGV. CDR3 region: CASSLEAAGIQYF. The CDR3 bases are TGTGCCAGCAGCTTAGAGGCAGCGGGCATTCAGTACTTC.

There are a few counts of this clonotype. This may come from a read error, since a much larger clone is one base off. The rearrangement joins TRBV6-6 to TRBJ1-5; tentative D call: TRBD1 (5 bases). Germline V gives CDR1 MNHNY, CDR2 SVGAGI (reference sequence). The CDR3 contains 15 residues. CDR3 amino acids: CASSGRGGSNQSQHF. CDR3 sequence (DNA): TGTGCCAGCAGTGGCCGCGGGGGGAGCAATCAGTCCCAGCATTTT.

As regards this clonotype: This clone may be a read error of a much larger clone one base away. This chain joins TRBV6-1 and TRBJ2-7, with unresolved D. The CDR3 is made up of 13 amino acids. Per germline, CDR1 MNHNS and CDR2 SASEGT. V lost 1 base to trimming and J lost 2 bases, with 6 bases between them. The CDR3 region is CASSEDTPYEQYF. The DNA for the CDR3 is TGTGCCAGCAGTGAAGACACTCCCTACGAGCAGTACTTC.

In the case of this clonotype: This may arise from a read error, as a much more abundant clone is one base away. The genes are TRBV12-3 or TRBV12-4 and TRBJ2-1; D might be TRBD1 (5 bases). This CDR3 spans 13 amino acids. CDR3 sequence: CATGLSGMTEHFF. In nucleotides, the CDR3 is TGTGCCACCGGGCTATCAGGGATGACTGAGCACTTCTTC.

Turning to this clonotype: One end of the junction fails to match germline, which may point to a read error. The chain combines TRBV29-1 with TRBJ1-1; possibly TRBD1 for D (5 bases). The CDR3 runs 14 residues. The germline V gene has CDR1 SQVTM and CDR2 ANQGSEA. The CDR3 protein is CSVGPGTMNAEAFF. CDR3 nucleotides: TGCAGCGTTGGACCCGGGACGATGAACGCTGAAGCTTTCTTT.

In its sample, this clonotype was seen a few times. V gene TRBV2 combines with J gene TRBJ2-3; D is perhaps TRBD2 (6 bases). The CDR3 contains 13 residues. Germline V gene data show CDR1 as SNHLY and CDR2 as FYNNEI. V was pared by 3 bases and J by 3 bases, with 7 bases between. In DNA form, the CDR3 reads TGTGCCAGCAGTGAGGGGGGAACAGATACGCAGTATTTT. Translated: CASSEGGTDTQYF.

The chain recombines TRBV11-2 with TRBJ2-3; no clear D gene. Germline V lookup: CDR1 SGHAT, CDR2 FQNNGV. The V and J ends lost 7 bases and 2 bases respectively, with 13 bases between them. CDR3 length: 14 residues. The CDR3 spells CASIPNRLTDTQYF. The CDR3 region has the DNA TGTGCCAGCATCCCGAATAGACTCACAGATACGCAGTATTTT.

As to this clonotype: A much larger clone sits a single nucleotide away, making a read error possible. This rearrangement joins TRBV20-1 to TRBJ2-1; possibly TRBD1 for D (5 bases). The CDR3 has 12 amino acids. The germline gives CDR1 DFQATT, CDR2 SNEGSKA (reference sequence). V lost 2 bases to trimming and J lost 5 bases, with 7 bases between them. As DNA, the CDR3 is TGCAGTGCTAGAAGGGGCGACAATGAGCAGTTCTTC. This translates into CSARRGDNEQFF.

Turning to this clonotype: Since the CDR3 does not end with the conserved phenylalanine or tryptophan, this likely comes from a read error. The DNA is left out, because the CDR3 cannot be placed on it with certainty; the CDR3 is given as TCRdb lists it. The chain links TRBV20-1 to TRBJ2-2; TRBD1 reflects the table's D call only, with no check against the DNA. 15 amino acids form the CDR3, both terminal residues included. Germline V gene lookup returns CDR1 DFQATT and CDR2 SNEGSKA (reference sequence). The CDR3 loop is CSARSSTGSTGELYT.

The chain has TRBV30 and TRBJ1-2, with D perhaps matching TRBD1 (5 bases). The CDR3 totals 16 residues. V dropped 2 bases and J dropped 6 bases, with 22 bases sitting between them. CDR1 GTSNPN and CDR2 SVGIG come from the germline V gene (reference sequence). The CDR3 region has the DNA TGTGCCTGGAGTCCACCACGCGGCAGGGAGGACCATGGCTACACCTTC. This translates into CAWSPPRGREDHGYTF. Together with reference TRBV30 and TRBJ1-2, the CDR3 gives the full variable domain: SQTIHQWPATLVQPVGSPLSLECTVEGTSNPNLYWYRQAAGRGLQLLFYSVGIGQISSEVPQNLSASRPQDRQFILSSKKLLLSDSGFYLCAWSPPRGREDHGYTFGSGTRLTVV.

This clonotype was recorded at least ten times. The rearrangement uses TRBV12-3 or TRBV12-4 and TRBJ1-2; no reliable D call. The CDR3 is made up of 15 amino acids. Trimming shortened V by 2 bases and J by 4 bases, and 14 bases separated the two germline ends. The CDR3 loop is CASSLYEGEGYGYTF. In DNA form, the CDR3 reads TGTGCCAGCAGTTTATACGAAGGAGAGGGCTATGGCTACACCTTC.

The chain employs TRBV29-1 and TRBJ2-3, with 8 bases matching TRBD2. Trimming removed 2 bases from V and 5 bases from J; junction bases left unmatched: 9. The V gene's germline CDR1 is SQVTM and CDR2 ANQGSEA. CDR3 length equals 15 residues. The DNA of the CDR3 is TGCAGCGTTGAAATAGCGGGAAGGAACATAGATACGCAGTATTTT. Translating gives CSVEIAGRNIDTQYF.

A note on this clonotype: Compared with germline, one end of the junction differs, possibly owing to a read error. The rearrangement joins TRBV4-3 to TRBJ1-6, with D perhaps TRBD1 (5 bases). The CDR3 has 16 amino acids. From germline, CDR1 is LGHNA and CDR2 YSLEER. In DNA, the CDR3 is TGCGCCAGCAGTCCTGTACGGGGGGAGTATAATTTACCCCTCCACTTT. Translated: CASSPVRGEYNLPLHF.

This clonotype is classed as medium-sized. The V gene is TRBV6-1, the J gene TRBJ2-1, with 8 bases fitting TRBD2. The J segment lost 15 bases and the V segment lost 5 bases, leaving 9 bases of the junction unmatched. Per the germline V gene, CDR1 is MNHNS and CDR2 is SASEGT. The CDR3 loop spans 12 amino acids. Here the CDR3 DNA reads TGTGCCAGCAGTAAGGGGACTAGGGGACTGTTCTTC. This translates into CASSKGTRGLFF.